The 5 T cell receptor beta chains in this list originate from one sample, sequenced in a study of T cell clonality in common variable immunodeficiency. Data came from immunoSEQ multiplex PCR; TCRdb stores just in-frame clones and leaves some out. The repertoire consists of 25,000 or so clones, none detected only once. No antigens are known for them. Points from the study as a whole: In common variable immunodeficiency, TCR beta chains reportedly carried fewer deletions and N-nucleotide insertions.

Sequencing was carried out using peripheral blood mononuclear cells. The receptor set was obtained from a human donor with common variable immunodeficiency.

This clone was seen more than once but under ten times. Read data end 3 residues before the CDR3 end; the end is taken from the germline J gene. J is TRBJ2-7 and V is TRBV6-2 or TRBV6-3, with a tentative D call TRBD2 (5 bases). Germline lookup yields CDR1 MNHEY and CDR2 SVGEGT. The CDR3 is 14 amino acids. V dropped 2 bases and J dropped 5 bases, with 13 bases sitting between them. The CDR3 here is CASSYISARDEQYF. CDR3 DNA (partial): TGTGCCAGCAGTTACATCAGCGCGCGGGACGAG.

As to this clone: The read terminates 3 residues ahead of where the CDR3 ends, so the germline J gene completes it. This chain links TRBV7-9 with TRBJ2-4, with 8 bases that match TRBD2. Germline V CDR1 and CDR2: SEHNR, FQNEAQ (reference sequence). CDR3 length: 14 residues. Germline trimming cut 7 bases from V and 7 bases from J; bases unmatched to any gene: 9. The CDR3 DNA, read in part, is TGTGCCAGCACGTTCGGGGGGGCATTTAACATT. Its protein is CASTFGGAFNI. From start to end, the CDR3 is CASTFGGAFNIQYF.

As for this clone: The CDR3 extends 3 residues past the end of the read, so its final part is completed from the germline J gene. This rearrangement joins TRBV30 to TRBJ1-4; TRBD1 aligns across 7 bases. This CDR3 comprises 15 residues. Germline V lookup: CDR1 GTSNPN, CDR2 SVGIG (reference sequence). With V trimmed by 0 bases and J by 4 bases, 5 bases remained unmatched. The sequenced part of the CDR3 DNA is TGTGCCTGGAGTGTCAGGGGGGTCGTTAATGAAAAA. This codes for CAWSVRGVVNEK. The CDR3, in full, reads CAWSVRGVVNEKLFF. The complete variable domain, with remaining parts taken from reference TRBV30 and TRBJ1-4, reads SQTIHQWPATLVQPVGSPLSLECTVEGTSNPNLYWYRQAAGRGLQLLFYSVGIGQISSEVPQNLSASRPQDRQFILSSKKLLLSDSGFYLCAWSVRGVVNEKLFFGSGTQLSVL.

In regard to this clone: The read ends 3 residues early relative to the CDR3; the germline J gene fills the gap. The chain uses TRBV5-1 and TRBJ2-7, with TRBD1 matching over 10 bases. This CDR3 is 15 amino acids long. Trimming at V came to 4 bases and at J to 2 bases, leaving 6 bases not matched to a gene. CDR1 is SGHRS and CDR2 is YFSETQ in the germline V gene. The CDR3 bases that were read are TGCGCCAGCAGCCGAGGGACAGGGGTAACCTACGAG. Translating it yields CASSRGTGVTYE. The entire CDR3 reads CASSRGTGVTYEQYF. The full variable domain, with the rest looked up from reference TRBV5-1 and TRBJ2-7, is KAGVTQTPRYLIKTRGQQVTLSCSPISGHRSVSWYQQTPGQGLQFLFEYFSETQRNKGNFPGRFSGRQFSNSRSEMNVSTLELGDSALYLCASSRGTGVTYEQYFGPGTRLTVT.

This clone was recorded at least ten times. The CDR3 spells CASSFPGTGVLEQFF. Incomplete CDR3 DNA: TGTGCCAGCAGCTTCCCCGGGACAGGGGTCCTTGAG. The chain combines TRBV7-9 with TRBJ2-1; 10 bases are a match to TRBD1. The read gets to within 3 residues of the CDR3 end, and the germline J gene fills in the rest. CDR1 and CDR2 (germline): SEHNR, FQNEAQ (reference sequence). The CDR3 is made up of 15 amino acids. The J segment lost 9 bases and the V segment lost 3 bases, leaving 8 bases of the junction unmatched.